This TCR beta chain was sequenced during a study of T cells of healthy individuals. This CDR3 is 11 amino acids long. The V gene's germline CDR1 is SGHDT and CDR2 YYEEEE. The V end lost 6 bases, the J end lost 13 bases, and 16 bases lay between the germline ends. This clonotype occurred many times. TCRdb itself ran the 5' RACE reads through MiXCR, one entry per CDR3 protein. Of roughly 87,000 distinct CDR3 sequences detected, around 17% appear once; the ten largest clones hold under 7.5%. This sequence joins TRBV5-6 and TRBJ1-2; D not certain. This receptor was taken from a human donor in good health. The CDR3 loop is CASTSSGPGTF. For the CDR3, the DNA is TGTGCCAGCACTTCTAGCGGCCCAGGCACCTTC.